One sample yielded the 26 T cell receptor beta chains listed below, sequenced in a study of CD8 T cells in ankylosing spondylitis. TCRdb reprocessed the 5' RACE reads with MiXCR, giving one entry per CDR3 protein. The data show some 240,000 distinct CDR3 sequences, 18% seen once. The sample was blood, either unsorted or a sorted T cell fraction (not recorded which). The receptors were gathered from a male donor with ankylosing spondylitis or in good health (not recorded which).

V gene TRBV29-1 combines with J gene TRBJ1-1; no clear D gene. The germline gives CDR1 SQVTM, CDR2 ANQGSEA. The CDR3 runs to 14 residues. Trimming removed 7 bases at V and 0 bases at J, with 15 bases between. CDR3 nucleotides: TGCAGCGGCCTGGCAGGACGGATGAACACTGAAGCTTTCTTT. Protein: CSGLAGRMNTEAFF.

This clonotype has a handful of counts. DNA for the CDR3: TGTGCCAGCTCACCACCGGGGGGCGGGTACGAGCAGTACTTC. This gives the protein CASSPPGGGYEQYF. The rearrangement links TRBV18 to TRBJ2-7; D may correspond to TRBD1 or TRBD2 (6 bases each). V gave up 0 bases and J gave up 4 bases, with 10 bases separating them. Germline V lookup: CDR1 KGHSH, CDR2 LQKENI. The CDR3 has 14 amino acids.

This clonotype was observed at least ten times. The chain is built from TRBV6-2 or TRBV6-3 and TRBJ2-7; the D call may be TRBD1 or TRBD2 (5 bases each). Per germline, CDR1 MNHEY and CDR2 SVGEGT. This CDR3 spans 14 amino acids. V lost 8 bases and J 5 bases, leaving 19 bases between the germline ends. The CDR3, as DNA: TGTGCCAGCGGCCAAGCCGGGACCTACGACGAGCAGTACTTC. Its translation: CASGQAGTYDEQYF.

This clonotype has more than one count but fewer than ten. The rearrangement uses TRBV5-1 and TRBJ1-2; 7 bases are a match to TRBD1. The CDR3 is made up of 17 amino acids. V trimming: 0 bases; J trimming: 6 bases; junction bases outside the gene matches: 14. Germline lookup yields CDR1 SGHRS and CDR2 YFSETQ. The chain's CDR3 is CASSLDGKQGILDGYTF. CDR3 bases: TGCGCCAGCAGCTTGGACGGAAAACAGGGGATTCTGGATGGCTACACCTTC.

This clonotype was observed a handful of times. The genes are TRBV6-1 and TRBJ2-2; TRBD1 matches at 7 bases. Germline CDR1 MNHNS, CDR2 SASEGT. CDR3 length equals 14 residues. Trimming cost V 7 bases and J 3 bases; bases outside gene matches: 5. CDR3 sequence: CASNKGADTGELFF. CDR3 nucleotides: TGTGCCAGCAATAAGGGGGCGGACACCGGGGAGCTGTTTTTT.

This clonotype came up many times. The V gene is TRBV27, the J gene TRBJ2-7; D is uncertain. Germline V gives CDR1 MNHEY, CDR2 SMNVEV (reference sequence). The CDR3 runs 13 residues. V was trimmed by 5 bases and J by 0 bases, leaving 8 bases between them. CDR3 protein: CASSPGYSYEQYF. The CDR3 DNA sequence: TGTGCCAGCAGTCCAGGATACTCCTACGAGCAGTACTTC.

This clonotype showed up many times. CDR3 bases: TGCGCCAGCCGCGGGGGAGGCACAGATACGCAGTATTTT. Amino acids: CASRGGGTDTQYF. The chain is built from TRBV5-1 and TRBJ2-3; 7 bases are a match to TRBD2. The CDR3 length is 13 residues. The germline CDR1 and CDR2 sequences are SGHRS and YFSETQ. V gave up 7 bases and J gave up 1 base; unmatched junction bases: 3. Combining the CDR3 with reference TRBV5-1 and TRBJ2-3 gives the whole variable domain KAGVTQTPRYLIKTRGQQVTLSCSPISGHRSVSWYQQTPGQGLQFLFEYFSETQRNKGNFPGRFSGRQFSNSRSEMNVSTLELGDSALYLCASRGGGTDTQYFGPGTRLTVL.

Many counts were recorded for this clonotype. Since no conserved phenylalanine or tryptophan closes the CDR3, a read error is the likely cause. Because the CDR3's place on the DNA is in doubt, the DNA is left out and the CDR3 is given as listed by TCRdb. This chain links TRBV7-9 with TRBJ2-7; the table's D call of TRBD1 was not tested on the DNA. Both ends counted, the CDR3 spans 10 residues. CDR1 is SEHNR and CDR2 is FQNEAQ in the germline V gene (reference sequence). The CDR3 spells CASTRDREEI.

The V and J genes are TRBV20-1 and TRBJ2-5; 8 bases are a match to TRBD2. Germline CDR1 and CDR2: DFQATT and SNEGSKA (reference sequence). V dropped 6 bases and J dropped 4; count of bases not matched to a gene: 4. The CDR3 length is 12 residues. DNA for the CDR3: TGCAGTGCCGCGGGAGGATCAGAGACCCAGTACTTC. It is translated as CSAAGGSETQYF.

This clonotype has a handful of counts. The V and J genes are TRBV12-3 or TRBV12-4 and TRBJ1-6, with D possibly TRBD1 on 5 matching bases. The V gene lost 5 bases and the J gene lost 7 bases, with 15 bases spanning the gap. The CDR3 sequence is 15 residues long. CDR3 sequence reads: CASSPQAGPNSPLHF. The DNA for the CDR3 is TGTGCCAGCAGTCCACAGGCGGGACCAAATTCACCCCTCCACTTT.

This clonotype has only a few counts. This chain connects TRBV12-3 or TRBV12-4 to TRBJ1-1, with TRBD1 matching over 9 bases. V gave up 3 bases and J gave up 6 bases; unmatched junction bases: 8. The CDR3 spans 15 residues. The CDR3 bases are TGTGCCAGCAGTTTCCCCGGGACAGGGCACGCTGAAGCTTTCTTT. It translates to CASSFPGTGHAEAFF.

The chain joins TRBV10-3 to TRBJ2-1; D remains unclear. Trimming took 3 bases from V and 8 from J, leaving 20 bases between them. This CDR3 has 16 residues. The V gene's germline CDR1 is ENHRY and CDR2 SYGVKD. The CDR3 spells CAISDSVSYLDDEQFF. CDR3 bases: TGTGCCATCAGTGATAGTGTAAGCTATTTAGATGATGAGCAGTTCTTC.

The chain combines TRBV21-1 with TRBJ2-7; TRBD2 was called by the table and not checked on the DNA. TRBV21-1 is annotated as a pseudogene. There are 16 residues in the CDR3. The CDR3 spells CASIYKSIAGVYEQYF. In nucleotides, the CDR3 is TGTGCCAGCATTTATAAATCGATAGCGGGAGTCTACGAGCAGTACTTC.

This clonotype has more than one count but fewer than ten. This chain uses TRBV29-1 with TRBJ2-1; tentative D call: TRBD2 (6 bases). The V gene's germline CDR1 is SQVTM and CDR2 ANQGSEA. The V end was cut by 0 bases, the J end by 0 bases, with 12 bases between. CDR3 length equals 16 residues. In DNA, the CDR3 is TGCAGCGTTGAAGATGCGGGACCCTTCTCCTACAATGAGCAGTTCTTC. Protein product: CSVEDAGPFSYNEQFF.

The V call is TRBV9, the J call TRBJ2-7; the D is unclear. Trimming cost V 0 bases and J 2 bases, with 6 bases left between them. In germline, CDR1 is SGDLS, CDR2 YYNGEE. The CDR3 extends over 13 amino acids. The CDR3 nucleotides are TGTGCCAGCAGCGTAGGGACCCCCTACGAGCAGTACTTC. Protein: CASSVGTPYEQYF.

The rearrangement links TRBV29-1 to TRBJ2-1, with unresolved D. Trimming removed 3 bases from V and 8 bases from J, with 8 bases in between. The CDR3 spans 11 residues. Germline V lookup: CDR1 SQVTM, CDR2 ANQGSEA. The CDR3 DNA reads TGCAGCGTTGAGATCGACTATGAGCAGTTCTTC. It translates to CSVEIDYEQFF.

This clonotype was observed a handful of times. This chain joins TRBV5-1 and TRBJ1-1, with D possibly matching TRBD1 (6 bases). Germline loops: CDR1 SGHRS, CDR2 YFSETQ. This CDR3 contains 11 residues. Between the trimmed V and J ends, which lost 4 bases and 5 bases, there was a span of 6 bases. CDR3 bases: TGCGCCAGCAGCGGACAGACTGAAGCTTTCTTT. The encoded protein is CASSGQTEAFF.

The genes are TRBV11-3 and TRBJ2-1, with 12 bases fitting TRBD2. Germline assignment: CDR1 SGHNT and CDR2 YENEEA. The CDR3 sequence is 17 residues long. The V segment lost 3 bases and the J segment 2 bases; nucleotides outside the gene matches: 5. The CDR3 here is CASSFWTSGTTYNEQFF. Written as DNA, the CDR3 is TGTGCCAGCAGCTTTTGGACTAGCGGGACTACCTACAATGAGCAGTTCTTC.

The sample holds many counts of this clonotype. This chain uses TRBV12-3 or TRBV12-4 with TRBJ2-1; D uncertain. V was pared by 1 base and J by 0 bases, with 7 bases between. The CDR3 runs to 15 residues. This CDR3 reads CASSLDGSSYNEQFF. The CDR3, as DNA: TGTGCCAGCAGTTTAGACGGAAGCTCCTACAATGAGCAGTTCTTC.

This clonotype was found a few times. The V and J genes are TRBV29-1 and TRBJ2-5; 8 bases map to TRBD1. This CDR3 comprises 14 residues. V lost 7 bases and J lost 4; bases outside the gene matches: 11. Germline V gene sequence: CDR1 SQVTM, CDR2 ANQGSEA. CDR3 nucleotide sequence: TGCAGCGCCACGGACAGGGATGGGCGAGAGACCCAGTACTTC. This codes for CSATDRDGRETQYF.

This chain joins TRBV7-9 and TRBJ2-1, with a weak D call TRBD2 (7 bases). V lost 5 bases, J lost 8 bases, and 13 bases lay in between. The CDR3 covers 13 residues. CDR1 and CDR2 (germline): SEHNR, FQNEAQ (reference sequence). The CDR3 nucleotides read TGTGCCAGCAGCATCACGGGGGGCGATGAGCAGTTCTTC. Encoded protein: CASSITGGDEQFF.

This clonotype occurred a few times. The chain links TRBV20-1 to TRBJ2-7; D may be TRBD1 or TRBD2 (5 bases each). The CDR3 spans 16 residues. Germline V lookup: CDR1 DFQATT, CDR2 SNEGSKA (reference sequence). With 7 bases removed from V and 0 bases from J, the gap between germline ends came to 22 bases. CDR3 in amino acids: CSGEGPVTVSSYEQYF. As DNA, the CDR3 is TGCAGTGGCGAGGGGCCCGTGACAGTATCCTCCTACGAGCAGTACTTC.

This clonotype was counted many times. The rearrangement links TRBV12-3 or TRBV12-4 to TRBJ2-5; D gene unclear. This CDR3 has 13 residues. Trimming stripped 2 bases from V and 1 base from J, with 5 bases between. CDR3 residues: CASSLYSQETQYF. DNA of the CDR3: TGTGCCAGCAGTTTATACAGCCAAGAGACCCAGTACTTC.

The V and J genes are TRBV4-2 and TRBJ2-1; TRBD2 is a possible D gene (6 bases). Germline values: CDR1 LGHNA, CDR2 YNFKEQ. Trimming took off 3 bases at V and 3 bases at J, with 15 bases between the two ends. The CDR3 totals 16 residues. CDR3 residues: CASSQGSSVVYNEQFF. For the CDR3, the DNA is TGTGCCAGCAGCCAGGGCTCTAGCGTAGTCTACAATGAGCAGTTCTTC.

The rearrangement uses TRBV5-5 and TRBJ2-7, with 7 bases fitting TRBD1. Germline V gene lookup returns CDR1 SGHKS and CDR2 YYEKEE (reference sequence). The CDR3 spans 13 residues. V was pared by 4 bases and J by 5 bases, with 6 bases of the junction left unmatched. The CDR3 region has the DNA TGTGCCAGCAGCACCGACAGGGCAAACGAGCAGTACTTC. Residues: CASSTDRANEQYF.

This clonotype was picked up many times. The genes are TRBV9 and TRBJ2-7; D remains unclear. The V end lost 0 bases, the J end lost 5 bases, and 12 bases lay between the germline ends. This CDR3 contains 14 residues. In germline, CDR1 is SGDLS, CDR2 YYNGEE. The DNA for the CDR3 is TGTGCCAGCAGCGTAGATGGTAGCTGGGACGAGCAGTACTTC. Translating it yields CASSVDGSWDEQYF.